This T cell receptor beta chain appears in the sequencing data of a study of T cell responses to AZD1222 COVID-19 vaccine. This CDR3 region has 15 residues. Germline lookup yields CDR1 SNHLY and CDR2 FYNNEI. V lost 6 bases and J lost 5, with 18 bases in between. Clones were read by immunoSEQ multiplex PCR, and TCRdb kept only the in-frame ones, dropping some. The table has about 76,000 clones, over 75% seen once. This sequence originates from an adult in good health. V is TRBV2 and J is TRBJ2-3; D is unresolved. Source: peripheral blood, taken on day 0 of AZD1222 vaccination. In DNA form, the CDR3 reads TGTGCCAGCAGCGCCGCGACTGGTCGGGTAGATACGCAGTATTTT. It is translated as CASSAATGRVDTQYF.